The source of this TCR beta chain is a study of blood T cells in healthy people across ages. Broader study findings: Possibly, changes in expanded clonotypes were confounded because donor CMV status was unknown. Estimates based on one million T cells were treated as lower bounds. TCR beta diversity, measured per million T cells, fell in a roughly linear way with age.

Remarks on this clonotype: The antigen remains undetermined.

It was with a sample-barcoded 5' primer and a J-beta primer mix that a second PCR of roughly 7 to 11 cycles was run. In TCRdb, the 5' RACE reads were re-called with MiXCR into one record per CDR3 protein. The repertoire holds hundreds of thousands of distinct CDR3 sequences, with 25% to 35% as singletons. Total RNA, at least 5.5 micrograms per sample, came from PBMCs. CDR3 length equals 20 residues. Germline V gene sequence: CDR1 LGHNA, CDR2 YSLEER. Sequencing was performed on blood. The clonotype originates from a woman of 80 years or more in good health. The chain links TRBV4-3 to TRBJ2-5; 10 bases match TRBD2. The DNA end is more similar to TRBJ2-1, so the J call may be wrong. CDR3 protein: CASSQECFASGGEYQETQFF. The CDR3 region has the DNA TGCGCCAGCAGCCAAGAGTGTTTCGCTAGCGGGGGAGAATACCAAGAGACCCAGTTCTTC.